This entry concerns a single T cell receptor (beta chain). The target antigen is unknown. This entry belongs to a study of CD8 T cells in Susac syndrome. Study results and limitations: Individuals included in the TCR sequencing and HLA analysis were acknowledged by the study to be relatively few in number.

Germline V gene data show CDR1 as DFQATT and CDR2 as SNEGSKA (reference sequence). V gave up 5 bases and J gave up 5 bases, with 15 bases separating them. CDR3 length equals 13 residues. Random hexamers were used to reverse transcribe an amount of about 0.45 to 1 ug RNA. TCRdb reprocessed the immunoSEQ multiplex PCR reads via MiXCR and lists one record per CDR3 protein. The repertoire consists of some 200,000 distinct CDR3 sequences, with approximately 94% occurring once and the leading ten covering approximately 0.1%. This chain connects TRBV20-1 to TRBJ2-5; D perhaps matches TRBD1 (7 bases). The receptor comes from a human donor with Susac syndrome. The sequenced sample was CD4+ T cells from PBMCs. The CDR3 nucleotides are TGCAGTGCTCTACACCCAGGGGGGGAGACCCAGTACTTC. Protein product: CSALHPGGETQYF.